These T cell receptor beta chains were read from a single sample in a study of early T cells in non-severe SARS-CoV-2 infection. TCRdb reprocessed the 5' RACE reads via MiXCR and lists one record per CDR3 protein. The profile covers about 35,000 distinct CDR3 sequences, with approximately 7% appearing a single time and approximately 4% taken by the ten largest. Material: whole blood. Receptors originate from an adult who was a healthcare worker with PCR-confirmed SARS-CoV-2 infection or an uninfected control (not recorded which). Each CDR3 is given with its conserved first and last residue. D genes are given only for firm matches. Clone size is stated in some rows and not others, as once, few, many or a class when expanded.

TRBV28	TRBD1	TRBJ1-2	many	CASSLDRVWGYTF	TGTGCCAGCAGTCTCGACAGGGTGTGGGGCTACACCTTC
TRBV29-1	.	TRBJ2-1	.	CSALRELDEQFF	TGCAGCGCCCTCCGGGAGTTAGATGAGCAGTTCTTC
TRBV7-6	TRBD2	TRBJ2-1	medium-sized	CASSLVLAGENEQFF	TGTGCCAGCAGCTTAGTACTAGCGGGAGAAAATGAGCAGTTCTTC
TRBV20-1	TRBD2	TRBJ2-1	many	CSASPAGGPQGSYNEQFF	TGCAGTGCTAGCCCAGCGGGAGGGCCACAGGGCTCCTACAATGAGCAGTTCTTC
TRBV12-3/TRBV12-4	TRBD2	TRBJ2-7	few	CASSLYPGLAGGRSGEQYF	TGTGCCAGCAGTTTATATCCGGGACTAGCGGGAGGGAGGTCGGGGGAGCAGTACTTC
TRBV29-1	.	TRBJ1-1	many	CSVDLSTAGAFF	TGCAGCGTTGATTTGTCGACGGCCGGAGCTTTCTTT
TRBV28	.	TRBJ1-3	many	CASSPHSRQALSGNTIYF	TGTGCCAGCAGTCCTCACTCTCGACAGGCGTTATCTGGAAACACCATATATTTT
TRBV29-1	.	TRBJ1-2	many	CSVWDSHYGYTF	TGCAGCGTTTGGGACTCCCACTATGGCTACACCTTC
TRBV20-1	TRBD1	TRBJ1-5	few	CSASTMGQVNQPQHF	TGCAGTGCTAGTACAATGGGACAGGTGAATCAGCCCCAGCATTTT
TRBV28	.	TRBJ2-3	.	CASSFWRTDTQYF	TGTGCCAGCAGTTTTTGGCGCACAGATACGCAGTATTTT
TRBV20-1	.	TRBJ2-7	many	CSARFGLLRDEQYF	TGCAGTGCTAGATTTGGCCTCCTGAGGGACGAGCAGTACTTC
TRBV12-3/TRBV12-4	TRBD1	TRBJ2-7	many	CASSFRGRYEQYF	TGTGCCAGCAGCTTCAGGGGGCGTTACGAGCAGTACTTC
TRBV6-1	TRBD1	TRBJ2-7	many	CASIPTGQGAEQYF	TGTGCCAGCATCCCCACGGGACAGGGGGCCGAGCAGTACTTC
TRBV27	.	TRBJ2-3	many	CASSPGRKNRKYF	TGTGCCAGCAGTCCCGGACGGAAAAATAGAAAGTATTTT
TRBV5-4	TRBD2	TRBJ2-2	few	CASSLGFAGVHTGELFF	TGTGCCAGCAGCTTGGGGTTTGCGGGAGTGCACACCGGGGAGCTGTTTTTT
TRBV11-2	TRBD2	TRBJ2-7	.	CATEVSGSHEQYF	TGTGCCACCGAGGTTAGCGGGAGCCACGAGCAGTACTTC
TRBV6-1	TRBD1	TRBJ1-4	few	CASSEGQGFEKLFF	TGTGCCAGCAGTGAGGGACAGGGTTTTGAAAAACTGTTTTTT
TRBV12-3/TRBV12-4	.	TRBJ2-3	few	CASSLDQYTQYF	TGTGCCAGCAGTTTAGATCAATATACGCAGTATTTT
TRBV5-1	TRBD2	TRBJ2-5	few	CASSSGLVETQYF	TGCGCCAGCAGTTCTGGACTAGTAGAGACCCAGTACTTC